This TCR beta chain was identified during a study of T cells in Graves' hyperthyroidism and ophthalmopathy. Study-level background: Prior to any treatment, at the point of initial diagnosis, peripheral blood was collected.

At least ten counts were recorded for this clonotype. Its target is unknown. RNA transcripts yielded amplified TCR beta CDR3 regions. First-round RT-PCR of the TCR CDR3 relied on the HTBI primer set. TCRdb reprocessed the multiplex PCR reads via MiXCR and lists one record per CDR3 protein. This table holds about 250,000 distinct CDR3 sequences, approximately 24% found once. Broader study findings: The model made its ophthalmopathy prediction, and onset followed a median about 6 months later.

V lost 7 bases, J lost 1 base, and 6 bases stayed unmatched. The germline V gene encodes CDR1 MDHEN and CDR2 SYDVKM. CDR3 length equals 14 residues. Thyroid ultrasound and orbital computed tomography, with clinical symptoms and serum thyroxine and TRAb, informed diagnoses. It was less than 13 ml of fresh peripheral blood that supplied the PBMCs. The rearrangement links TRBV28 to TRBJ1-1, with TRBD1 matching 7 bases. Sequenced sample: blood. This TCR derives from a woman in her forties with Graves' ophthalmopathy. CDR3 in DNA: TGTGCCAGCACCCGGGGGACAGCGAACACTGAAGCTTTCTTT. Translation gives CASTRGTANTEAFF.